This T cell receptor (beta chain) is from a study of beta chain features in type 1 diabetes. The sample holds a few counts of this clone. The isolated RNA, all of it, was reverse transcribed, so expressed TCRB transcripts were what got sequenced. Only in-frame clones appear in the TCRdb table, and some are missing; sequencing was by immunoSEQ multiplex PCR. Here the sample spans a few hundred thousand clones, less than 15% being singletons. CDR3 length: 12 residues. CDR1 is SGHDN, CDR2 FVKESK, per germline. V was trimmed by 1 base and J by 6 bases, leaving 4 bases between them. The sequencing input was naive CD4+ T cells from blood. This clonotype was obtained from a woman aged 18-29 years in good health. The chain links TRBV14 to TRBJ1-5, with D unclear. Here the CDR3 DNA reads TGTGCCAGCAGCCAAGGGGCTCAGCCCCAGCATTTT. It codes for CASSQGAQPQHF. The full variable domain, in which reference TRBV14 and TRBJ1-5 provide the parts outside the CDR3, is EAGVTQFPSHSVIEKGQTVTLRCDPISGHDNLYWYRRVMGKEIKFLLHFVKESKQDESGMPNNRFLAERTGGTYSTLKVQPAELEDSGVYFCASSQGAQPQHFGDGTRLSIL.